Listed here is a single TCR beta chain. Its antigen remains unidentified. This record comes from a study of T cells in localized non-small cell lung cancer. Findings and limits, study-wide: Patients showing higher blood T cell density tended to see longer overall survival. Adjacent lung had a median roughly 61 of the 100 largest tumor clones. Uninvolved adjacent lung had more T cell clonality than any other tissue, topping tumor.

Clones were sequenced by immunoSEQ multiplex PCR, and TCRdb holds only the in-frame ones, with some missing. There are about 1,300 clones in the sample; 36% occur only once, and about 13% lies in the top ten. This CDR3 has 14 amino acids. The sequencing here drew on lung tumor tissue, taken before any cancer treatment. The chain has TRBV1 and TRBJ2-1; the table's D call of TRBD2 was not tested on the DNA. TRBV1 is assigned pseudogene status. The receptor's source is a woman aged 18-50 years with stage I lung adenocarcinoma. The CDR3 protein is CASSQVGLSDEQFF. CDR3 sequence (DNA): TGCGCCAGCAGCCAAGTCGGTTTATCGGATGAGCAGTTCTTC.